This T cell receptor (beta chain) was identified in a study of T cell responses to AZD1222 COVID-19 vaccine. Overall study findings and caveats: Repertoire sampling occurred only after the peak T cell response. Donors were largely white British and mainly female; clonal diversity was possibly underestimated. A rise in Spike-specific TCR breadth and depth followed two AZD1222 doses.

Worth noting for this clone: The antigen is unknown.

The CDR3 loop spans 12 amino acids. Trimming shortened V by 10 bases and J by 8 bases, and 17 bases separated the two germline ends. Germline V lookup: CDR1 WSHSY, CDR2 SAAADI. Investigators merged groups given second doses at roughly 4 or roughly 12 weeks. Some clones are missing from TCRdb's copy, which holds only in-frame ones; the method was immunoSEQ multiplex PCR. This sample has just over 150,000 clones; 90% occur once, and the top ten carry about 1.4%. The V and J genes are TRBV10-2 and TRBJ1-2; a weak D match, TRBD1 (6 bases). This sequence was found in an adult who received the AZD1222 COVID-19 vaccine. The material was peripheral blood, obtained 28 days after the second AZD1222 dose. The CDR3 spells CAISQGGWGYTF. CDR3 nucleotides: TGCGCCATTTCACAGGGAGGCTGGGGCTACACCTTC.